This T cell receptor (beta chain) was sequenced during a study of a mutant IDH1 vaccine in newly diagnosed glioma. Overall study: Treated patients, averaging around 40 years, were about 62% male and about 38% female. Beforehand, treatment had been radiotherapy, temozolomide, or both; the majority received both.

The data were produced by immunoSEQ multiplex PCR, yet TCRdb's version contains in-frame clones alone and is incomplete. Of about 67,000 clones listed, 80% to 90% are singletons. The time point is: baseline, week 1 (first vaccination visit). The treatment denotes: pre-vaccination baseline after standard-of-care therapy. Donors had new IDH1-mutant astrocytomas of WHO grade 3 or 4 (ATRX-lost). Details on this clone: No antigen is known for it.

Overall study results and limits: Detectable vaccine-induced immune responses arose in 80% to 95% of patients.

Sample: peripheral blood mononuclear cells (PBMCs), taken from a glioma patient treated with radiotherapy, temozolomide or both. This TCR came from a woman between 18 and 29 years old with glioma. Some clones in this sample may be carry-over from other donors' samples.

The CDR3 DNA is TGTGCCAGCAGTTCCTTCGGGAGCTCCTACGAGCAGTACTTC. It codes for CASSSFGSSYEQYF. The chain has TRBV6-1 and TRBJ2-7; D is perhaps TRBD2 (6 bases). V was shortened by 5 bases and J by 0 bases, with 11 bases between the two germline ends. The CDR3 consists of 14 residues. Germline loops: CDR1 MNHNS, CDR2 SASEGT.